The 20 T cell receptor beta chains in this list originate from one sample, sequenced in a study of CD8+ T cells in alopecia areata. Sequencing templates came from extracted RNA that was reverse transcribed into cDNA. Assay: immunoSEQ multiplex PCR; the TCRdb copy retains only in-frame clones and omits some. The sample contains 95,000 to 120,000 clones, 45% to 65% of which appear only once. Specified treatment: oral pan-JAK inhibitor, 5-10 mg twice daily. Specimen: CD4+ T cells sorted from blood, collected at week 24, from a patient treated with tofacitinib. The receptors originated from a human donor with alopecia areata.

The chain couples TRBV5-1 to TRBJ1-1; 9 bases align to TRBD1. The CDR3 loop spans 15 amino acids. The V gene's germline CDR1 is SGHRS and CDR2 YFSETQ. V lost 0 bases and J lost 8; bases outside the gene matches: 8. The CDR3 DNA is TGCGCCAGCAGCTTGGGGGGACAGGGACGGTGGGAAGCTTTCTTT. This sequence encodes CASSLGGQGRWEAFF.

The chain recombines TRBV29-1 with TRBJ2-4; D gene unclear. Germline CDR1 and CDR2: SQVTM and ANQGSEA. Trimming left V 5 bases short and J 1 base short, with 6 bases between. CDR3 size: 12 residues. CDR3 in amino acids: CSVLGAKNIQYF. CDR3 DNA sequence: TGCAGCGTTTTAGGGGCCAAAAACATTCAGTACTTC.

The V and J genes are TRBV7-9 and TRBJ1-4, with 9 bases matching TRBD1. The V gene's germline CDR1 is SEHNR and CDR2 FQNEAQ (reference sequence). The junction had 4 bases not matched to a gene; V was cut back by 3 bases and J by 8 bases. CDR3 length: 14 amino acids. The CDR3 DNA reads TGTGCCAGCAGCTTGGGACAGGGAGGAGAAAAACTGTTTTTT. Its protein product is CASSLGQGGEKLFF.

The gene calls are TRBV30 and TRBJ2-1, with 8 bases aligning to TRBD1. Trimming removed 0 bases from V and 6 bases from J; junction bases left unmatched: 7. The CDR3 length is 15 residues. Germline CDR1 and CDR2: GTSNPN and SVGIG (reference sequence). The chain's CDR3 is CAWSVSRGLGNEQFF. In DNA form, the CDR3 reads TGTGCCTGGAGTGTTAGCAGGGGGCTTGGCAATGAGCAGTTCTTC.

This chain connects TRBV30 to TRBJ1-3, with unresolved D. Trimming pared 4 bases from V and 0 bases from J, leaving 10 bases between. This CDR3 contains 14 residues. Germline CDR1 reads GTSNPN; CDR2 reads SVGIG (reference sequence). CDR3 protein: CAWTLGLSGNTIYF. DNA of the CDR3: TGTGCCTGGACTCTAGGGCTCTCTGGAAACACCATATATTTT.

CDR3 nucleotides: TGTGCCAGCAGCACAACCCTAGCGGGGCAAGAGACCCAGTACTTC. Amino acid sequence: CASSTTLAGQETQYF. The V call is TRBV7-2, the J call TRBJ2-5; TRBD2 matches 9 bases. Germline V gene data show CDR1 as SGHTA and CDR2 as FQGNSA. The CDR3 has 15 residues. With V trimmed by 5 bases and J by 2 bases, 6 bases remained unmatched.

The chain carries TRBV6-6 and TRBJ1-6; TRBD1 is a possible D gene (6 bases). Germline CDR1 reads MNHNY; CDR2 reads SVGAGI (reference sequence). The CDR3 length is 15 residues. V was shortened by 6 bases and J by 5 bases, with 14 bases between the two germline ends. The CDR3 spells CASSLRGGNNSPLHF. CDR3 nucleotides: TGTGCCAGCAGCCTAAGGGGGGGGAATAATTCACCCCTCCACTTT.

This chain connects TRBV18 to TRBJ2-2, with no clear D. Per germline, CDR1 KGHSH and CDR2 LQKENI. CDR3 length: 12 amino acids. Trimming cost V 3 bases and J 3 bases, with 2 bases left between them. CDR3: CASSPDTGELFF. In DNA form, the CDR3 reads TGTGCCAGCTCACCGGACACCGGGGAGCTGTTTTTT. The entire variable domain, with the rest obtained from reference TRBV18 and TRBJ2-2, is as follows: NAGVMQNPRHLVRRRGQEARLRCSPMKGHSHVYWYRQLPEEGLKFMVYLQKENIIDESGMPKERFSAEFPKEGPSILRIQQVVRGDSAAYFCASSPDTGELFFGEGSRLTVL.

The chain recombines TRBV21-1 with TRBJ1-5; the listed D gene, TRBD1, was not tested against the DNA. TRBV21-1 is a pseudogene locus. The CDR3 extends over 19 amino acids. The CDR3 region is CASSKGWDRVPSGNQPQHF. CDR3 in DNA: TGTGCCAGCAGCAAAGGTTGGGACAGGGTTCCGTCCGGCAATCAGCCCCAGCATTTT.

This chain joins TRBV29-1 and TRBJ1-2, with 11 bases identical to TRBD1. The V and J ends lost 1 base and 5 bases, in that order; junction bases with no gene match: 3. Germline values: CDR1 SQVTM, CDR2 ANQGSEA. This CDR3 has 14 amino acids. CDR3 nucleotide sequence: TGCAGCGTTGAAGTTGGGACAGGGGGGTATGGCTACACCTTC. It codes for CSVEVGTGGYGYTF.

In DNA, the CDR3 is TGCGCCAGCAGCTTGGAGTACGGGGGGGCGGCAGATACGCAGTATTTT. It encodes CASSLEYGGAADTQYF. V usage is TRBV5-1 and J usage is TRBJ2-3; TRBD2 agrees at 8 bases. Germline assignment: CDR1 SGHRS and CDR2 YFSETQ. V lost 0 bases and J lost 4; bases outside the gene matches: 7. The CDR3 sequence is 16 residues long.

The genes are TRBV11-1 and TRBJ2-3; D remains ambiguous. V dropped 0 bases and J dropped 1 base, with 8 bases sitting between them. Germline V gene lookup returns CDR1 SGHAT and CDR2 FQDESV (reference sequence). The length of the CDR3 is 15 residues. The CDR3 loop is CASSLARGRTDTQYF. The CDR3 nucleotides are TGTGCCAGCAGCTTAGCGCGTGGACGCACAGATACGCAGTATTTT.

This chain links TRBV5-1 with TRBJ2-7; 7 nucleotides match TRBD1. The germline gives CDR1 SGHRS, CDR2 YFSETQ. The CDR3 runs 13 residues. J gave up 4 bases and V 6 bases, and 7 bases lay outside the gene matches. The CDR3 nucleotides are TGCGCCAGCAATTCAGGGGGTGTTTACGAGCAGTACTTC. Protein: CASNSGGVYEQYF.

This sequence joins TRBV29-1 and TRBJ1-2; D might be TRBD1 (5 bases). CDR1 and CDR2 (germline): SQVTM, ANQGSEA. The CDR3 has 14 amino acids. V was shortened by 3 bases and J by 8 bases, with 19 bases between the two germline ends. CDR3 DNA: TGCAGCGTTGACCTGGGACTTGCCAGGAGCGGCTACACCTTC. This codes for CSVDLGLARSGYTF.

This clone was counted once. This chain uses TRBV7-9 with TRBJ2-7, with a weak D call TRBD1 (5 bases). The V end lost 5 bases, the J end lost 6 bases, and 17 bases lay between the germline ends. Germline assignment: CDR1 SEHNR and CDR2 FQNEAQ (reference sequence). The CDR3 is 14 residues long. CDR3 region: CASSAQGWATEQYF. CDR3 sequence (DNA): TGTGCCAGCAGCGCGCAGGGTTGGGCGACCGAGCAGTACTTC.

The chain joins TRBV5-4 to TRBJ2-2; weak D call: TRBD1 (5 bases). V was pared by 5 bases and J by 4 bases, with 9 bases between. Germline CDR1 and CDR2: SGHNT and YYREEE (reference sequence). This CDR3 region has 13 residues. CDR3 bases: TGTGCCAGCAGTCAGGGCGGCACCGGGGAGCTGTTTTTT. Translated: CASSQGGTGELFF.

This chain links TRBV11-3 with TRBJ2-5; TRBD2 might be the D (6 bases). The CDR3 has 15 residues. The V end lost 4 bases, the J end lost 1 base, and 13 bases lay between the germline ends. Germline lookup yields CDR1 SGHNT and CDR2 YENEEA. The CDR3 sequence is CASSSAGRTQETQYF. The CDR3 bases are TGTGCCAGCAGCTCAGCGGGCCGGACCCAAGAGACCCAGTACTTC.

The chain recombines TRBV27 with TRBJ1-2, with D maybe TRBD1 (6 bases). V shed 5 bases and J shed 3 bases, with 19 bases lying between them. Germline values: CDR1 MNHEY, CDR2 SMNVEV (reference sequence). CDR3 length equals 16 residues. This CDR3 is CASSPLVVRGDYGYTF. The CDR3 DNA reads as TGTGCCAGCAGTCCTCTGGTAGTCAGGGGCGACTATGGCTACACCTTC.

The rearrangement joins TRBV29-1 to TRBJ1-5; 12 bases fit TRBD1. CDR3 length: 17 residues. After removal of 3 bases from V and 1 base from J, the junction contained 7 bases not matched to a gene. CDR1 SQVTM and CDR2 ANQGSEA come from the germline V gene. CDR3 DNA sequence: TGCAGCGTTGACAGGGACAGGGGGCGCAGGAGCAATCAGCCCCAGCATTTT. It codes for CSVDRDRGRRSNQPQHF. The full variable domain, completed using reference TRBV29-1 and TRBJ1-5, is SAVISQKPSRDICQRGTSLTIQCQVDSQVTMMFWYRQQPGQSLTLIATANQGSEATYESGFVIDKFPISRPNLTFSTLTVSNMSPEDSSIYLCSVDRDRGRRSNQPQHFGDGTRLSIL.

In this sample, this clone turned up a few times. The V call is TRBV5-1, the J call TRBJ1-2; D not resolved. Germline CDR1 is SGHRS and CDR2 is YFSETQ. The CDR3 has 14 amino acids. Trimming removed 3 bases from V and 8 bases from J, with 17 bases in between. CDR3 loop: CASSSSGGEGGYTF. CDR3 coding DNA: TGCGCCAGCAGCTCCTCAGGAGGAGAAGGGGGCTACACCTTC.